Included here is one TCR beta chain sequence, with context. Within the sample, other DNA sequences also encode this same CDR3. Measured with immunoSEQ multiplex PCR; TCRdb has only the in-frame clones, and not every one. Of approximately 500,000 clones in the sample, about 89% were seen once. Those enrolled in Seattle joined during active infection and were followed longitudinally afterward. The data were taken from a study of blood T cell repertoires in COVID-19. The sample was peripheral blood. The receptor comes from a woman in her forties or fifties with COVID-19, enrolled during active disease.

The CDR3 DNA sequence: TGTGCCAGCAGTTACTCGGGCAGGGTTTACACTGAAGCTTTCTTT. This encodes CASSYSGRVYTEAFF. The chain carries TRBV6-5 and TRBJ1-1, with D maybe TRBD1 (5 bases). Per the germline V gene, CDR1 is MNHEY and CDR2 is SVGAGI. The CDR3 totals 15 residues. With 0 bases removed from V and 3 bases from J, the gap between germline ends came to 11 bases.